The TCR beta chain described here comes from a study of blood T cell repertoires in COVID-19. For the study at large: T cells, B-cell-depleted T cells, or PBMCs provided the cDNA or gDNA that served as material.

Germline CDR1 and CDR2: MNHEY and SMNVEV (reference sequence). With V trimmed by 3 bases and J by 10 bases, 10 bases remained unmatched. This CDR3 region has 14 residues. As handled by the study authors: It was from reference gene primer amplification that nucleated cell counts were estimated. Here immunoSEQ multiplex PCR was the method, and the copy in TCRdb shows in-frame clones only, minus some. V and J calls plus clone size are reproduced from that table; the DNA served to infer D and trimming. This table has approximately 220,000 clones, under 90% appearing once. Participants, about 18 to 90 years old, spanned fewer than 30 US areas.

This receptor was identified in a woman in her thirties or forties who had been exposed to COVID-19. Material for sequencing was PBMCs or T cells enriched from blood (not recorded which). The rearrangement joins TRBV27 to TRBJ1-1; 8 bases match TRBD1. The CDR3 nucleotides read TGTGCCAGCAGTTTGACAGGGGCGGGTAACTTAGCTTTCTTT. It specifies CASSLTGAGNLAFF.